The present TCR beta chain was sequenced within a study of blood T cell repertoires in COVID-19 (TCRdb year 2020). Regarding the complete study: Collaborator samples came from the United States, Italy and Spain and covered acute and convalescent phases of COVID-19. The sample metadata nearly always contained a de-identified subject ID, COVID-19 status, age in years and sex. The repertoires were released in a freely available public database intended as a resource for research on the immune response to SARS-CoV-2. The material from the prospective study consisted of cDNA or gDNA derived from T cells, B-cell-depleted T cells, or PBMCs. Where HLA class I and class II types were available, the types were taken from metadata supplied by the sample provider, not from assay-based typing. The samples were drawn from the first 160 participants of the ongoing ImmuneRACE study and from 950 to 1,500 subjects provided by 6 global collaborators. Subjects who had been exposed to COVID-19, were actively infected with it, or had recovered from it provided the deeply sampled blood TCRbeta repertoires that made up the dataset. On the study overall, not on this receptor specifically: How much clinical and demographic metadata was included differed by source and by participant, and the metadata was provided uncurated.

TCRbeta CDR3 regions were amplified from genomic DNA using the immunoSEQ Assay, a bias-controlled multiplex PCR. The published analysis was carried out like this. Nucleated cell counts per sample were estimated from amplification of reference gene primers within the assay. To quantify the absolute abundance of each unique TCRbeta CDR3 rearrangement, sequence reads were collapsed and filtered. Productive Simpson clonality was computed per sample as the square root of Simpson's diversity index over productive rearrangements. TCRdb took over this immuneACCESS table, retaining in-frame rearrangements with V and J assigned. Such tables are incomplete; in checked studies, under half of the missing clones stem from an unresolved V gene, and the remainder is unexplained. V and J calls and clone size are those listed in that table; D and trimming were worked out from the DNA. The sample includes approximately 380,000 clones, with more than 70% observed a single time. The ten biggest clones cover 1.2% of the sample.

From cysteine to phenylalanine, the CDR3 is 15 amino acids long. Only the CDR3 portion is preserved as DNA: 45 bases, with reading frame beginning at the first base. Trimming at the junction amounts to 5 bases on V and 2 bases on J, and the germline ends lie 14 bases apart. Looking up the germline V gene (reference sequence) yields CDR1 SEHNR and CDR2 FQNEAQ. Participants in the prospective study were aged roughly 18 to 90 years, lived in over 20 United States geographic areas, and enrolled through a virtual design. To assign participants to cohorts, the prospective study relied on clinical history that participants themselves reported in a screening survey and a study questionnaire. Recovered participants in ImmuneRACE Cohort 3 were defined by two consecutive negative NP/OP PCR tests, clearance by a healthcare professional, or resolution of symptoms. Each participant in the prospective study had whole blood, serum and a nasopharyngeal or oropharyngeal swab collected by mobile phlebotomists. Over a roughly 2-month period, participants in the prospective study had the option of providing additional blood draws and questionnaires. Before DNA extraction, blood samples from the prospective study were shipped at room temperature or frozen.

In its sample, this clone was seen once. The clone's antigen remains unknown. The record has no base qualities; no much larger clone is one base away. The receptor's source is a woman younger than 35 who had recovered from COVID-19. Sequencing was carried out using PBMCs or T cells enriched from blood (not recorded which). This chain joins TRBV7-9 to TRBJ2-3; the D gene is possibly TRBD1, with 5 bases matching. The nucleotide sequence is TGTGCCAGCAGCGGCAGGGTAGGTCCCACAGATACGCAGTATTTT. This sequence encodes CASSGRVGPTDTQYF.